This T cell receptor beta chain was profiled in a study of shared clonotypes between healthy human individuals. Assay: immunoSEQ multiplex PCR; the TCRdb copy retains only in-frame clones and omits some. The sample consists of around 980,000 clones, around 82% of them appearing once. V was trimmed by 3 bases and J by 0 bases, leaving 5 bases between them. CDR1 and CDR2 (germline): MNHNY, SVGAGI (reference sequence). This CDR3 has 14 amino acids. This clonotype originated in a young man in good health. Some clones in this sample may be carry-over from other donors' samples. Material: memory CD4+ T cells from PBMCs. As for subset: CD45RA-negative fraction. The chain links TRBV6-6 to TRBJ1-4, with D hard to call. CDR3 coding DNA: TGTGCCAGCAGTTATTCCCCAACTAATGAAAAACTGTTTTTT. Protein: CASSYSPTNEKLFF.